This TCR beta chain was identified during a study of cytomegalovirus exposure and HLA in healthy donors. Study overall: The 120 or so validation repertoires used the same platform as the roughly 670 first-cohort repertoires, a later analysis reported. Findings of the study overall: Diagnosis of cytomegalovirus status made by the classifier reportedly showed high specificity and sensitivity. The authors listed roughly 150 TCR beta chains as cytomegalovirus-associated. Researchers reported that a few CMV-associated chains were confirmed in vitro as CMV antigen-specific.

Clones were sequenced by immunoSEQ multiplex PCR, and TCRdb holds only the in-frame ones, with some missing. The table shows 260,000 or so clones, with around 91% occurring only once. Germline CDR1 is SGHAT and CDR2 is FQNNGV. The V and J ends lost 4 bases and 1 base respectively, with 12 bases between them. This CDR3 is 15 amino acids long. This clone has a single count. No antigen is known for it. The genes are TRBV11-2 and TRBJ2-3, with D perhaps matching TRBD1 or TRBD2 (5 bases each). Sequencing input: PBMCs. The TCR comes from a woman in her 30s in good health and CMV-seronegative. Here the CDR3 reads CASSSWDRGTDTQYF. In nucleotides, the CDR3 is TGTGCCAGCAGCTCCTGGGACCGTGGCACAGATACGCAGTATTTT. Using reference TRBV11-2 and TRBJ2-3 for the parts outside the CDR3, the full variable domain is EAGVAQSPRYKIIEKRQSVAFWCNPISGHATLYWYQQILGQGPKLLIQFQNNGVVDDSQLPKDRFSAERLKGVDSTLKIQPAKLEDSAVYLCASSSWDRGTDTQYFGPGTRLTVL.